This T cell receptor (beta chain) comes out of a study of tumor-infiltrating lymphocytes in primary liver carcinoma. Study at large: The patient population consisted of men and women between 30 and 69 years of age. Productive TCRbeta read counts per sample ran from roughly 3.5 to 7 million and were similar across tissue types. The study's findings and limits: Researchers found tumor-adjacent and tumor-blood pairs overlapped less than tumor region pairs. A significantly higher top-250-clone fraction was found in tumors than in blood (p = 0.039).

With 7 bases removed from V and 10 bases from J, the gap between germline ends came to 17 bases. This CDR3 has 14 residues. Germline CDR1 reads MNHNY; CDR2 reads SVGAGI (reference sequence). This clonotype was counted ten times or more. Antigen unknown. The source material, roughly 18-32 mg of unsorted bulk tissue, was used to co-extract RNA and DNA. A primer in the constant region served to generate TCR beta cDNA from about 470 ng of total RNA. Employing slightly modified ARM-PCR, three nested multiplex PCR rounds were run, and these gave rise to the TCR beta libraries. It was with TRBV1-TRBV30 forward primers and a C-beta reverse primer that the first two PCR rounds were run, at around 9 cycles each. Via MiXCR, TCRdb re-called the multiplex PCR reads, giving one row per CDR3 protein. Counted here are about 92,000 distinct CDR3 sequences, around 70% occurring once; the ten biggest clones make up about 27%.

The material sequenced was tumor-adjacent normal liver tissue. J is TRBJ1-6 and V is TRBV6-6; TRBD1 is a possible D gene (6 bases). This sequence was found in a man aged 35-49 years with primary liver carcinoma and hepatitis B virus infection. CDR3 bases: TGTGCCAGCACCCCGTACAGGGAAGGGTCACCCCTCCACTTT. Amino acids: CASTPYREGSPLHF.